This TCR beta chain stems from a study of CD8 T cells in Susac syndrome. Sequencing targeted TCR beta in T cells from blood (CD8+ and CD4+). Reverse transcription of roughly 0.45 to 1 ug RNA was carried out with random hexamers. TCRdb called the immunoSEQ multiplex PCR reads again in MiXCR, with one record for every CDR3 protein. The table lists about 120,000 distinct CDR3 sequences, about 93% of them singletons. V trimming: 4 bases; J trimming: 0 bases; junction bases outside the gene matches: 6. This CDR3 is built from 15 residues. Germline V gives CDR1 LGHDT, CDR2 YNNKEL (reference sequence). This chain links TRBV3-1 with TRBJ2-7, with 7 bases matching TRBD1. This sequence was found in a human donor in good health. Sequencing was carried out using CD4+ T cells from PBMCs. The CDR3 DNA follows: TGTGCCAGCAGCCTAAGCGCAGGGGGCTCCTACGAGCAGTACTTC. Translated: CASSLSAGGSYEQYF.